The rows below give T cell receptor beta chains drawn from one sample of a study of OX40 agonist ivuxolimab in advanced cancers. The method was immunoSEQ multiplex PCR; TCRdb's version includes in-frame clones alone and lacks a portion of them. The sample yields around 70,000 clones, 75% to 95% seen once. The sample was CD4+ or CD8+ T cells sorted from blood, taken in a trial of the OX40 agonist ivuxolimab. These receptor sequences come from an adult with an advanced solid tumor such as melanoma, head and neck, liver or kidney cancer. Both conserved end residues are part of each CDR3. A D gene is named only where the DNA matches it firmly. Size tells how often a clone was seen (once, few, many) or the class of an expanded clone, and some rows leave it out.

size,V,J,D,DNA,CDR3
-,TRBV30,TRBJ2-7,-,TGTGCCTGGAGTGCGGAAGTGAGAGAGCAGTACTTC,CAWSAEVREQYF
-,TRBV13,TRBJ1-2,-,TGTGCCAGCAGCTCCGGGACTTCCTATGGCTACACCTTC,CASSSGTSYGYTF
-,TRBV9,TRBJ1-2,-,TGTGCCAGCAGCGGACTGGGGGCCCATGGCTACACCTTC,CASSGLGAHGYTF
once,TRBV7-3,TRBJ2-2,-,TGTGCCAGCAGCTTAAGCAGGGAAACCGGGGAGCTGTTTTTT,CASSLSRETGELFF
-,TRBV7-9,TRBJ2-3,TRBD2,TGTGCCAGCAGCTTTTACCGGACTAGCGGGAAGGATACGCAGTATTTT,CASSFYRTSGKDTQYF
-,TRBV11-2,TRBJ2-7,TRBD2,TGTGCCAGCAGCGCCCGGCGGACTAGCGGGGTGTACGAGCAGTACTTC,CASSARRTSGVYEQYF
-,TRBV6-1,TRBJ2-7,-,TGTGCCAGCAGTGAATATCGGGCATACGCGCAGTACTTC,CASSEYRAYAQYF
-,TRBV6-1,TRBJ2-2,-,TGTGCCAGCACGGGGATAAACACCGGGGAGCTGTTTTTT,CASTGINTGELFF
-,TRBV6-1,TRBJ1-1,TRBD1,TGCGCCAGCAGTGAAGAGGAAGGGACAGGAGCTTTCTTT,CASSEEEGTGAFF
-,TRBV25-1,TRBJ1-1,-,TGTGCCAGCAGTGGGGGACGGAGAGGGACTGAAGCTTTCTTT,CASSGGRRGTEAFF
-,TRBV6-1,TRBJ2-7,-,TGTGCCAGCAGTTTGCAGGGGGGGTACGAGCAGTACTTC,CASSLQGGYEQYF
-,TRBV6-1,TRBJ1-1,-,TGTGCCAGCAGCTTACAGAAGAACACTGAAGCTTTCTTT,CASSLQKNTEAFF
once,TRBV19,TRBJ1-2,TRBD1,TGTGCCAGTAGCCGAGGGACAGGGGGAGACAACTATGGCTACACCTTC,CASSRGTGGDNYGYTF
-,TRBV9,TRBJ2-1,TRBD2,TGTGCCAGCAGCGCGGGCGGGAGTTACAATGAGCAGTTCTTC,CASSAGGSYNEQFF
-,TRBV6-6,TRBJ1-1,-,TGTGCCAGCACCGGGCTCGGGGAAGCTTTCTTT,CASTGLGEAFF
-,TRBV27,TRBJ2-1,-,TGTGCCAGCAGTCTCTACCCCGGGACAACCTACAATGAGCAGTTCTTC,CASSLYPGTTYNEQFF
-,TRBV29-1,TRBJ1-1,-,TGCAGCGTTGAAGTACAGCCGAACACTGAAGCTTTCTTT,CSVEVQPNTEAFF
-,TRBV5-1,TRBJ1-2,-,TGCGCCAGCAGCTTGAGTCCAGGGAATGGTGGTGGCTACACCTTC,CASSLSPGNGGGYTF
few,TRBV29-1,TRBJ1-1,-,TGCAGCGTTTGCCGACAGGACACTGAAGCTTTCTTT,CSVCRQDTEAFF
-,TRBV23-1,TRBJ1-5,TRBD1,TGCGCCAGCAGTCAATGTTACAGGGGGCTAAATCAGCCCCAGCATTTT,CASSQCYRGLNQPQHF